This T cell receptor (beta chain) was profiled in a study of post-analysis software for immune sequencing data. Study-level findings and limits: Comparison of patients with controls showed a handful of TRBV segments more frequent in patients, TRBV5-6, TRBV5-1 and TRBV20-1 among them.

This clonotype has only one observation. Its antigen is unidentified. This CDR3 is built from 16 residues. The germline V and J ends were trimmed by 6 bases and 0 bases, with 17 bases remaining between them. Unique-molecular-identifier-tagged TCR beta cDNA libraries were used. TCRdb recomputed calls from the PCR reads with MiXCR, one row per CDR3 protein. The sample shows approximately 570,000 distinct CDR3 sequences, roughly 45% of them seen only once. The J gene is TRBJ1-2, the V gene TRBV12-3 or TRBV12-4; a weak D match, TRBD1 (5 bases). Sequencing was done on a sample of blood. The sequence derives from a girl aged 5 to 17 with multiple sclerosis. The CDR3 here is CASSRGTGSTNYGYTF. As DNA, the CDR3 is TGTGCCAGCAGCCGTGGGACCGGCTCTACTAACTATGGCTACACCTTC.